The 19 T cell receptor beta chains reported below all come from one sample, sequenced in a study. Using its own MiXCR run on the 5' RACE reads, TCRdb lists one record per CDR3 protein. The sample yields just under 6,000 distinct CDR3 sequences, roughly three fifths seen once. Sequenced input: naive CD4+ T cells sorted from blood. The subset was: naive CD4+ T cells, CD4+CD45RA+CD25-. These TCRs come from a female donor with breast cancer.

The table lists this clonotype with a few counts. The chain couples TRBV9 to TRBJ2-1; D unclear. This CDR3 has 15 residues. Looked up from germline, CDR1 is SGDLS and CDR2 is YYNGEE. Trimming removed 0 bases from V and 4 bases from J, with 11 bases in between. CDR3 amino acids: CASSVEAGLYNEQFF. CDR3 bases: TGTGCCAGCAGCGTAGAGGCAGGTCTTTACAATGAGCAGTTCTTC.

V gene TRBV20-1 combines with J gene TRBJ2-1; D is perhaps TRBD1 or TRBD2 (5 bases each). Germline-derived CDR1 and CDR2 are DFQATT and SNEGSKA (reference sequence). V lost 3 bases and J 11 bases, leaving 20 bases between the germline ends. The CDR3 length is 14 residues. In DNA form, the CDR3 reads TGCAGTGCTAGGACGGGACGCGCCCCCAAGCAGCAGTTCTTC. Its translation: CSARTGRAPKQQFF.

The chain uses TRBV7-9 and TRBJ2-7; D is ambiguous. Germline CDR1 and CDR2: SEHNR and FQNEAQ (reference sequence). This CDR3 is built from 12 residues. Between the trimmed V and J ends, which lost 5 bases and 0 bases, there was a span of 5 bases. DNA of the CDR3: TGTGCCAGCAGCGCTACCTCCTACGAGCAGTACTTC. It codes for CASSATSYEQYF.

The chain links TRBV20-1 to TRBJ1-1; D is uncertain. The CDR3 is 12 amino acids. V was clipped by 3 bases and J by 1 base, with 6 bases between them. From germline, CDR1 is DFQATT and CDR2 SNEGSKA (reference sequence). This CDR3 is CSASIGNTEAFF. DNA for the CDR3: TGCAGTGCTAGTATCGGGAACACTGAAGCTTTCTTT.

The rearrangement uses TRBV20-1 and TRBJ2-1; D perhaps matches TRBD2 (6 bases). V was pared by 3 bases and J by 0 bases, with 12 bases between. There are 15 residues in the CDR3. Germline CDR1 is DFQATT and CDR2 is SNEGSKA (reference sequence). In DNA, the CDR3 is TGCAGTGCTAGTCCGGGACTCGGCTCCTACAATGAGCAGTTCTTC. Translating gives CSASPGLGSYNEQFF.

The gene calls are TRBV7-6 and TRBJ2-1; D possibly corresponds to TRBD2 (6 bases). V shed 4 bases and J shed 2 bases, with 24 bases lying between them. This CDR3 region has 19 residues. Looked up from germline, CDR1 is SGHVS and CDR2 is FNYEAQ. The CDR3 sequence: CASSSRARGGVATYNEQFF. DNA of the CDR3: TGTGCCAGCAGCTCTAGAGCACGGGGCGGGGTTGCTACCTACAATGAGCAGTTCTTC.

The V and J genes are TRBV7-9 and TRBJ1-6; TRBD1 agrees at 7 bases. The germline V gene encodes CDR1 SEHNR and CDR2 FQNEAQ (reference sequence). The CDR3 runs to 13 residues. Germline trimming cut 2 bases from V and 10 bases from J; bases unmatched to any gene: 2. CDR3 DNA sequence: TGTGCCAGCAGCTTACCAGGGGGATCACCCCTCCACTTT. Translation gives CASSLPGGSPLHF.

The chain is built from TRBV15 and TRBJ1-4; D gene uncertain. V lost 4 bases to trimming and J lost 7 bases, with 7 bases between them. The CDR3 runs to 12 residues. Germline V CDR1 and CDR2: LNHNV, YYDKDF (reference sequence). The CDR3 loop is CATSTSREKLFF. CDR3 DNA sequence: TGTGCCACCAGCACCTCCCGTGAAAAACTGTTTTTT.

This clonotype was recorded a few times. The V gene is TRBV6-5, the J gene TRBJ1-5; the match to TRBD1 covers 7 bases. This CDR3 spans 15 amino acids. The germline CDR1 and CDR2 sequences are MNHEY and SVGAGI. The junction had 4 bases not matched to a gene; V was cut back by 5 bases and J by 0 bases. DNA of the CDR3: TGTGCCAGCAGTGGGACAGCCTATAGCAATCAGCCCCAGCATTTT. The encoded protein is CASSGTAYSNQPQHF.

The table lists this clonotype with a few counts. The chain is built from TRBV12-3 or TRBV12-4 and TRBJ1-6, with D unclear. Trimming removed 1 base from V and 10 bases from J, with 8 bases in between. This CDR3 has 13 residues. The CDR3 spells CASSLDLGSPLHF. In nucleotides, the CDR3 is TGTGCCAGCAGTTTAGATTTAGGGTCACCCCTCCACTTT.

For this clonotype: Compared with germline, one end of the junction differs, possibly owing to a read error. The chain is built from TRBV7-9 and TRBJ2-7; D perhaps matches TRBD1 (6 bases). In germline, CDR1 is SEHNR, CDR2 FQNEAQ (reference sequence). The CDR3 has 17 residues. This chain's CDR3 is CASSLPPPRRGPYGQYF. The CDR3 DNA follows: TGTGCCAGCAGCTTACCCCCACCTCGCAGGGGTCCCTACGGGCAGTACTTC.

The chain couples TRBV6-1 to TRBJ1-5; D is possibly TRBD1 (6 bases). V lost 4 bases and J lost 6, with 19 bases in between. Germline V gene data show CDR1 as MNHNS and CDR2 as SASEGT. This CDR3 has 16 residues. CDR3 amino acids: CASSASSGQLGQPQHF. Here the CDR3 DNA reads TGTGCCAGCAGTGCAAGCTCTGGACAGTTGGGTCAGCCCCAGCATTTT.

The V and J genes are TRBV20-1 and TRBJ2-7; D perhaps matches TRBD2 (5 bases). Looked up from germline, CDR1 is DFQATT and CDR2 is SNEGSKA (reference sequence). The length of the CDR3 is 11 residues. V dropped 2 bases and J dropped 7 bases, with 9 bases sitting between them. The CDR3 is CSARLPGEQYF. In nucleotides, the CDR3 is TGCAGTGCTAGACTTCCGGGGGAGCAGTACTTC.

J is TRBJ1-2 and V is TRBV12-3 or TRBV12-4; D might be TRBD1 (6 bases). This CDR3 region has 13 residues. V was clipped by 5 bases and J by 10 bases, with 17 bases between them. CDR3 residues: CASSRRGILVYTF. The CDR3 DNA reads as TGTGCCAGCAGTCGCAGGGGCATCCTCGTCTACACCTTC.

This rearrangement joins TRBV25-1 to TRBJ2-1, with D possibly matching TRBD2 (5 bases). V lost 3 bases, J lost 4 bases, and 13 bases lay in between. Germline lookup yields CDR1 MGHDK and CDR2 SYGVNS. The CDR3 contains 15 residues. The CDR3 loop is CASSDSGRFYNEQFF. In DNA, the CDR3 is TGTGCCAGCAGTGATTCGGGGAGATTTTACAATGAGCAGTTCTTC.

A few counts support this clonotype. The chain has TRBV6-2 or TRBV6-3 and TRBJ2-7; perhaps TRBD2 as D (6 bases). Germline V gene lookup returns CDR1 MNHEY and CDR2 SVGEGT. There are 13 residues in the CDR3. V was trimmed by 6 bases and J by 3 bases, leaving 12 bases between them. DNA of the CDR3: TGTGCCAGCAGCCCCAGCGGGTTCTACGAGCAGTACTTC. Translation: CASSPSGFYEQYF.

The sample holds a few counts of this clonotype. This chain connects TRBV7-8 to TRBJ1-5, with D tentatively TRBD1 (6 bases). This CDR3 comprises 15 residues. With 5 bases removed from V and 4 bases from J, the gap between germline ends came to 15 bases. Germline V gene lookup returns CDR1 SGHVS and CDR2 FQNEAQ. The CDR3 reads CASSPRTVDNQPQHF. The CDR3 DNA follows: TGTGCCAGCAGCCCCAGGACAGTAGATAATCAGCCCCAGCATTTT.

This clonotype was counted only a few times. The V and J genes are TRBV20-1 and TRBJ2-7; no clear D. The germline gives CDR1 DFQATT, CDR2 SNEGSKA (reference sequence). V gave up 3 bases and J gave up 2 bases, with 5 bases separating them. The CDR3 totals 11 residues. CDR3: CSASRAYEQYV. The CDR3 nucleotides read TGCAGTGCTAGCCGGGCCTACGAGCAGTACGTC.

V is TRBV20-1 and J is TRBJ2-3, with TRBD2 identical over 7 bases. CDR3 length: 15 amino acids. Germline values: CDR1 DFQATT, CDR2 SNEGSKA (reference sequence). J lost 4 bases, V lost 5 bases, and 12 bases had no gene match. CDR3 coding DNA: TGCAGTGCTGGCCCACTCGCGGGAGTTGCAGATACGCAGTATTTT. Protein sequence: CSAGPLAGVADTQYF.